This T cell receptor beta chain was observed in a study of cytomegalovirus exposure and HLA in healthy donors. Broader study findings: The study labeled more than 150 TCR beta chains cytomegalovirus-associated.

This clone has a handful of counts. Its antigen is still unknown. Primers: 60 Vbeta forward and 13 Jbeta reverse. Sequencing used immunoSEQ multiplex PCR; TCRdb keeps in-frame clones, though not all of them. This table has around 220,000 clones, over 60% appearing once. The CDR3 consists of 13 residues. Germline V lookup: CDR1 MNHNS, CDR2 SASEGT. The V and J ends lost 3 bases and 7 bases, in that order; junction bases with no gene match: 1. The chain recombines TRBV6-1 with TRBJ2-4, with TRBD1 matching 9 bases. This clonotype originated in a man between 18 and 29 years old in good health and CMV-seronegative. The sequencing input was PBMCs. DNA of the CDR3: TGTGCCAGCAGTGAGGGGACAGGGAACATTCAGTACTTC. Translated, it gives CASSEGTGNIQYF.